This record concerns one TCR beta chain sequence. Antigen unknown. The data are from a study of cytomegalovirus exposure and HLA in healthy donors. Study-level points and caveats: Judged likely to be a sequencing artifact was a cluster of highly shared sequence variants.

The donors, nominally healthy at sampling, likely had unrecorded immune exposures. PCR used 60 Vbeta primers and 13 Jbeta primers. The assay was immunoSEQ multiplex PCR, and TCRdb's table has in-frame clones only and misses some. The sample holds around 180,000 clones, around 85% seen once. Sequenced sample: PBMCs. The sequence came from a boy aged 2 to 9 in good health and CMV-seronegative.

The CDR3 DNA sequence: TGCGCCAGCAGCTCGGCCGCGGGGTGGGGGGTTAGTATGAACACTGAAGCTTTCTTT. Residues: CASSSAAGWGVSMNTEAFF. The chain carries TRBV5-1 and TRBJ1-1; possible D gene TRBD1, 5 bases. There are 19 residues in the CDR3. The ends were cut back, 3 bases at V and 0 bases at J, with 24 bases in the middle. Germline values: CDR1 SGHRS, CDR2 YFSETQ.